This T cell receptor beta chain is drawn from a study of early T cells in non-severe SARS-CoV-2 infection. This clonotype was seen ten or more times. Each CDR3 protein is one row after TCRdb ran MiXCR on the 5' RACE reads. The table shows 43,000 or so distinct CDR3 sequences, with roughly 7% occurring only once. CDR1 MNHEY and CDR2 SMNVEV come from the germline V gene (reference sequence). Between the trimmed V and J ends, which lost 2 bases and 1 base, there was a span of 11 bases. The CDR3 extends over 16 amino acids. The rearrangement uses TRBV27 and TRBJ2-2; tentatively, D is TRBD2 (5 bases). Sequencing was performed on whole blood. The sequence came from an adult who was a healthcare worker with PCR-confirmed SARS-CoV-2 infection or an uninfected control (not recorded which). The CDR3 DNA sequence: TGTGCCAGCAGTTTAAACGGGAAGGGGAACACCGGGGAGCTGTTTTTT. It codes for CASSLNGKGNTGELFF.